This is a list of T cell receptor beta chains from one sample in a study of Ad26.COV2.S vaccination and SARS-CoV-2 variants. Method: immunoSEQ multiplex PCR; TCRdb's copy keeps in-frame clones and lacks some. The sample gives a few hundred thousand clones, 89% of which show up once; 1.5% to 2% is in the top ten. The material was peripheral blood, obtained in a trial of Ad26.COV2.S vaccine versus placebo. These receptors all come from a person between 18 and 59 years old who received the Ad26.COV2.S COVID-19 vaccine or a placebo. CDR3s include the opening cysteine and the closing phenylalanine or tryptophan. Each record gives: V gene, J gene, D gene, clone size, CDR3 DNA, CDR3 protein. The D gene is left open where the match is weak. Clone size is shown for a subset of rows, as once, few, many or a class of expanded clone.

>TRBV7-2|TRBJ2-1|.|.
TGTGCCAGCAGCTTAGAGGTTGGTTCCTACAATGAGCAGTTCTTC
CASSLEVGSYNEQFF
>TRBV9|TRBJ2-1|.|.
TGTGCCAGCAGCGTAGTAGGCGTAGCGGCCGAGCAGTTCTTC
CASSVVGVAAEQFF
>TRBV6-5|TRBJ2-7|.|.
TGTGCCAGCAACCAAGCCGGGACCCAGTACGAGCAGTACTTC
CASNQAGTQYEQYF
>TRBV6-1|TRBJ1-5|.|once
TGTGCCAGCAGTGAGACAGGTGCGTCTAGCAATCAGCCCCAGCATTTT
CASSETGASSNQPQHF
>TRBV18|TRBJ2-1|.|once
TGTGCCAGCTCACCAACCGTTCGGGAGCAGTTCTTC
CASSPTVREQFF
>TRBV7-8|TRBJ2-7|TRBD2|.
TGTGCCAGCAGCTCTAGACGACCTCTAGCGGGAGCTCTCTACGAGCAGTACTTC
CASSSRRPLAGALYEQYF
>TRBV3-1/TRBV3-2|TRBJ2-7|.|.
TGTGCCAGCAGCCCTGGCAGGGGCCACGAGCAGTACTTC
CASSPGRGHEQYF
>TRBV4-1|TRBJ2-7|.|.
TGCGCCAGCAGCCAAGCCCGACACTACGAGCAGTACTTC
CASSQARHYEQYF
>TRBV21-1|TRBJ1-5|.|.
TGTGCCAGCACGATAACGGACCTCGATTGCGATAGCAATCAGCCCCAGCATTTT
CASTITDLDCDSNQPQHF
>TRBV19|TRBJ2-7|.|.
TGTGCCAGTAGTGCTACCCCGACCGAAACCTACGAGCAGTACTTC
CASSATPTETYEQYF
>TRBV7-2|TRBJ2-1|.|.
TGTGCCAGCAGCTATAGCGGCTACAATGAGCAGTTCTTC
CASSYSGYNEQFF
>TRBV10-3|TRBJ1-1|.|once
TGTGCCATCAGCGCGACAGGAATGGACACTGAAGCTTTCTTT
CAISATGMDTEAFF
>TRBV23-1|TRBJ1-1|.|.
TGCGCCAGCCCCCAAGGAGGGTGGGGCGCTTTCTTT
CASPQGGWGAFF
>TRBV28|TRBJ1-6|TRBD1|.
TGTGCCAGCAGTGGCCCGGGACAGGGTCGCTTTTCACCCCTCCACTTT
CASSGPGQGRFSPLHF
>TRBV4-3|TRBJ2-2|.|.
TGCGCCAGCAGCCGGGACGTAAACACCGGGGAGCTGTTTTTT
CASSRDVNTGELFF
>TRBV24-1|TRBJ2-5|.|.
TGTGCCACCAGTGATTCGAGGGCTTTTGAGCAAGAGACCCAGTACTTC
CATSDSRAFEQETQYF
>TRBV10-3|TRBJ2-2|TRBD2|.
TGTGCCATCAGCCCCGGGACTAGCGGGACCGGGGAGCTGTTTTTT
CAISPGTSGTGELFF
>TRBV9|TRBJ2-3|.|.
TGTGCCAGCAGCGTAGGGATAGCAGCCACAGATACGCAGTATTTT
CASSVGIAATDTQYF
>TRBV19|TRBJ1-6|TRBD1|.
TGTGCCAGTAGTCGGGACAGCAATTCACCCCTCCACTTT
CASSRDSNSPLHF
>TRBV9|TRBJ2-3|TRBD2|.
TGTGCCAGCAGCGGCCGAACTAGCGGGAACACAGATACGCAGTATTTT
CASSGRTSGNTDTQYF
>TRBV7-3|TRBJ2-1|TRBD2|few
TGTGCCAGCAGCCCCTCGACTAGCGGGAGCACTTACAATGAGCAGTTCTTC
CASSPSTSGSTYNEQFF
>TRBV7-2|TRBJ1-1|.|few
TGTGCCAGCAGCTTAGCAGACAGCTGGACGGGAACTGAAGCTTTCTTT
CASSLADSWTGTEAFF
>TRBV6-6|TRBJ2-4|.|once
TGTGCCAGCAGTTACACTCTTATCCCTCCTATTCAGTACTTC
CASSYTLIPPIQYF
>TRBV7-8|TRBJ2-7|TRBD1|.
TGTGCCAGCAGCTCCCGGGACAGATCCTACGAGCAGTACTTC
CASSSRDRSYEQYF
>TRBV5-1|TRBJ2-6|TRBD2|.
TGCGCCAGCAGCTTGACTAGCGGGAGTGCTACCTCTGGGGCCAACGTCCTGACTTTC
CASSLTSGSATSGANVLTF
>TRBV11-2|TRBJ1-2|TRBD1|.
TGTGCCAGCAGCAACCGGGACAGTTCACACTATGGCTACACCTTC
CASSNRDSSHYGYTF
>TRBV3-1/TRBV3-2|TRBJ2-2|.|few
TGTGCCAGCAGCCAGGGGCCCGGGGAGCTGTTTTTT
CASSQGPGELFF
>TRBV6-5|TRBJ1-5|.|.
TGTGCCAGCAGTCAGGACACCACCAATCAGCCCCAGCATTTT
CASSQDTTNQPQHF
>TRBV9|TRBJ1-3|TRBD1|.
TGTGCCAGCAGCGGGCGGACAGGGATGAACACCATATATTTT
CASSGRTGMNTIYF
>TRBV11-2|TRBJ1-1|.|.
TGTGCCAGCAGCCGTGTGGGGGACGGAGGGGGTCCTGAAGCTTTCTTT
CASSRVGDGGGPEAFF
>TRBV27|TRBJ2-1|TRBD2|.
TGTGCCAGCAGCCCAAGTTCCAGCGGGATCTACAATGAGCAGTTCTTC
CASSPSSSGIYNEQFF
>TRBV5-1|TRBJ1-2|TRBD1|.
TGCGCCAGCAGCAAGGGACAGAACTATGGCTACACCTTC
CASSKGQNYGYTF
>TRBV2|TRBJ1-3|.|.
TGTGCCAGCAGTGCGGCAGGGGTCCACTCTGGAAACACCATATATTTT
CASSAAGVHSGNTIYF
>TRBV18|TRBJ2-7|TRBD1|.
TGTGCCAGCTCACCGGATTTACAGGGGGAGCAGTACTTC
CASSPDLQGEQYF
>TRBV7-9|TRBJ2-1|TRBD1|.
TGTGCCAGCAGCTTCCGGACAGGTCCCTACAATGAGCAGTTCTTC
CASSFRTGPYNEQFF
>TRBV5-5|TRBJ2-5|TRBD1|few
TGTGCCAGCAGCTGGACAGGGGTCGAAGAGACCCAGTACTTC
CASSWTGVEETQYF
>TRBV28|TRBJ2-7|TRBD2|.
TGTGCCAGCAGTTCAAGTAGGCTAGCGGGTAGCGACGAGCAGTACTTC
CASSSSRLAGSDEQYF
>TRBV28|TRBJ2-1|.|.
TGTGCCAGCAGGTTATACAATGAGCAGTTCTTC
CASRLYNEQFF
>TRBV5-1|TRBJ2-5|.|.
TGCGCCAGCAGGATGGACAGTCTTGGAGAGACCCAGTACTTC
CASRMDSLGETQYF
>TRBV12-5|TRBJ1-3|.|.
TGTGCTAGTGGTTCTTCCGGGGGTGGAAACACCATATATTTT
CASGSSGGGNTIYF
>TRBV15|TRBJ1-2|.|.
TGTGCCACCAGCAGAGTCGGAGACTCTTGGTATGGCTACACCTTC
CATSRVGDSWYGYTF
>TRBV28|TRBJ2-7|TRBD1|few
TGTGCCAGCAGCCTTCAAGGACAGGACTCCTACGAGCAGTACTTC
CASSLQGQDSYEQYF
>TRBV7-2|TRBJ2-1|TRBD2|.
TGTGCCAGCAGCTCACCAACTAGCGGGGGCTCCTACAATGAGCAGTTCTTC
CASSSPTSGGSYNEQFF
>TRBV28|TRBJ2-3|.|.
TGTGCCAGCAGTTTAGATCCCAGGGCGGTAGATACGCAGTATTTT
CASSLDPRAVDTQYF
>TRBV19|TRBJ2-1|.|.
TGTGCCAGTAGTATAGTAAGGGGAACCTACAATGAGCAGTTCTTC
CASSIVRGTYNEQFF
>TRBV6-5|TRBJ2-4|.|.
TGTGCCAGCAGTTTCTCCCTAGCCAAAAACATTCAGTACTTC
CASSFSLAKNIQYF
>TRBV25-1|TRBJ2-7|.|.
TGTGCCAGCAGTGAATCCTCGGAGCTCATCGGGTACTTC
CASSESSELIGYF
>TRBV4-1|TRBJ2-7|TRBD2|.
TGCGCCAGCCGTCGTTTAGCGGGAACACACGAGCAGTACTTC
CASRRLAGTHEQYF
>TRBV12-3/TRBV12-4|TRBJ2-1|.|.
TGTGCCAGCACCTACCGCAGGGCGGGTGAGCAGTTCTTC
CASTYRRAGEQFF
>TRBV29-1|TRBJ2-1|TRBD2|.
TGCAGCGTCGGTAGACTAGCGGTTACCTACAATGAGCAGTTCTTC
CSVGRLAVTYNEQFF
>TRBV6-5|TRBJ1-1|.|once
TGTGCCAGCAGTTACTCGGAGGGAGGCACTGAAGCTTTCTTT
CASSYSEGGTEAFF
>TRBV3-1/TRBV3-2|TRBJ2-7|.|.
TGTGCCAGCAGGGACATTCATAACGAGCAGTACTTC
CASRDIHNEQYF
>TRBV7-6|TRBJ2-1|TRBD2|once
TGTGCCAGCAGCTTAGGTGGACTAGCGACCTCCTACAATGAGCAGTTCTTC
CASSLGGLATSYNEQFF
>TRBV7-3|TRBJ2-2|TRBD2|.
TGTGCCAGCAGCCCGGGAGGGCCGAGCACCGGGGAGCTGTTTTTT
CASSPGGPSTGELFF
>TRBV28|TRBJ1-5|.|once
TGTGCCAGCAGTAATGGACAGAATCAGCCCCAGCATTTT
CASSNGQNQPQHF
>TRBV11-3|TRBJ2-3|.|.
TGTGCCAGCAGCCCTCTCTCGGCCACGAATACGCAGTATTTT
CASSPLSATNTQYF
>TRBV28|TRBJ1-2|.|.
TGTGCCAGCAGTTTATCAGAATATGGCTACACCTTC
CASSLSEYGYTF
>TRBV6-5|TRBJ1-5|.|.
TGTGCCAGCAGCCGGGGTAGCAATCAGCCCCAGCATTTT
CASSRGSNQPQHF
>TRBV6-5|TRBJ1-2|.|.
TGTGCCAGCAGTTCCCGGGGGGGCCTTGGGTATGGCTACACCTTC
CASSSRGGLGYGYTF
>TRBV7-2|TRBJ1-6|TRBD1|.
TGTGCCAGCAGCTTGAAACAGGGGTCGCCCCTCCACTTT
CASSLKQGSPLHF